The entry below describes one T cell receptor (beta chain). What it binds is unknown. The data derive from a study of neoadjuvant nivolumab and ipilimumab in lung cancer. Study-level results: From pretherapy to surgery, tumor richness and clonality rose with dual therapy.

Germline CDR1 reads LNHDA; CDR2 reads SQIVND (reference sequence). The V end was cut by 3 bases, the J end by 6 bases, with 23 bases between. The CDR3 contains 18 residues. TCRdb's table, derived via immunoSEQ multiplex PCR, lists solely in-frame clones and lacks some. The table has about 2,200 clones, more than 80% seen once. This sequence originates from an adult with non-small cell lung cancer. The chain is built from TRBV19 and TRBJ2-2, with a weak D call TRBD1 (5 bases). The specimen comprised adjacent normal lung tissue, sampled after neoadjuvant nivolumab, alone or with ipilimumab, at or shortly before surgery. The CDR3 DNA follows: TGTGCCAGTAGTATGTCTCGATGGGGCCGCTCCTTAGCCGGGGAGCTGTTTTTT. Its protein is CASSMSRWGRSLAGELFF. The full variable domain, rest sourced from reference TRBV19 and TRBJ2-2, is DGGITQSPKYLFRKEGQNVTLSCEQNLNHDAMYWYRQDPGQGLRLIYYSQIVNDFQKGDIAEGYSVSREKKESFPLTVTSAQKNPTAFYLCASSMSRWGRSLAGELFFGEGSRLTVL.